Following are 25 T cell receptor beta chains from one sample sequenced in a study of cytomegalovirus exposure and HLA in healthy donors. The PCR was carried out with 60 Vbeta primers and 13 Jbeta primers. The assay was immunoSEQ multiplex PCR, and TCRdb's table has in-frame clones only and misses some. This sample yields roughly 100,000 clones, of which 65% to 85% are seen a single time; about 5.3% belongs to the top ten. The sequencing input was PBMCs. These receptors came from a male donor in good health and CMV-seronegative.

The gene calls are TRBV6-1 and TRBJ1-1; 9 nucleotides line up with TRBD1. V lost 4 bases, J lost 0 bases, and 3 bases stayed unmatched. Looked up from germline, CDR1 is MNHNS and CDR2 is SASEGT. The CDR3 has 15 amino acids. Written as DNA, the CDR3 is TGTGCCAGCAGTGCACAGGGGGCTGTGAACACTGAAGCTTTCTTT. This translates into CASSAQGAVNTEAFF.

The chain carries TRBV10-3 and TRBJ2-2, with D possibly TRBD2 on 7 matching bases. Germline V gene lookup returns CDR1 ENHRY and CDR2 SYGVKD. V was cut by 3 bases and J by 8 bases, with 19 bases left in between. The CDR3 loop spans 16 amino acids. The CDR3 coding sequence is TGTGCCATCAGTGAAGGGGGGGCGGGAGCCTCGGGGGAGCTGTTTTTT. Translating it yields CAISEGGAGASGELFF.

V usage is TRBV29-1 and J usage is TRBJ2-7; TRBD2 agrees at 9 bases. Germline CDR1 SQVTM, CDR2 ANQGSEA. The length of the CDR3 is 13 residues. Germline trimming cut 7 bases from V and 6 bases from J; bases unmatched to any gene: 10. Here the CDR3 DNA reads TGCAGCGCAGCGGGGACTAGCCGGCGCGAGCAGTACTTC. The encoded protein is CSAAGTSRREQYF.

With regard to this clone: A read error may account for a junction end that differs from germline. The chain recombines TRBV7-9 with TRBJ2-7, with TRBD2 matching over 7 bases. Germline-derived CDR1 and CDR2 are SEHNR and FQNEAQ (reference sequence). The length of the CDR3 is 15 residues. CDR3 amino acids: CSSSLGGAGDHEQYF. The CDR3 DNA sequence: TGTTCCAGCAGCTTAGGCGGGGCGGGAGACCACGAGCAGTACTTC.

This clone showed up just a few times. This sequence joins TRBV11-3 and TRBJ2-3; D might be TRBD1 (6 bases). The CDR3 contains 15 residues. V was shortened by 5 bases and J by 3 bases, with 15 bases between the two germline ends. Germline V lookup: CDR1 SGHNT, CDR2 YENEEA. CDR3 DNA sequence: TGTGCCAGCAGCAGGGGGTCCTCTGGGACAGATACGCAGTATTTT. It is translated as CASSRGSSGTDTQYF.

The CDR3, as DNA: TGTGCCAGCAGTTACGGACAGTCTCAGCCCCAGCATTTT. This encodes CASSYGQSQPQHF. The rearrangement links TRBV27 to TRBJ1-5; maybe TRBD1 (6 bases). CDR3 length: 13 residues. Germline CDR1 reads MNHEY; CDR2 reads SMNVEV (reference sequence). V lost 4 bases and J lost 6, with 10 bases in between.

The chain carries TRBV2 and TRBJ2-7; D possibly corresponds to TRBD1 (6 bases). The CDR3 has 13 amino acids. Trimming cost V 10 bases and J 2 bases, with 15 bases left between them. The germline CDR1 and CDR2 sequences are SNHLY and FYNNEI. The CDR3 reads CATTRAGAYEQYF. CDR3 nucleotide sequence: TGTGCCACCACCCGGGCAGGGGCCTACGAGCAGTACTTC.

By frequency in the sample, this clone is medium-sized (0.01 to 0.1%). The rearrangement uses TRBV28 and TRBJ2-6; weak D call: TRBD1 (5 bases). Germline lookup yields CDR1 MDHEN and CDR2 SYDVKM. V gave up 5 bases and J gave up 0 bases, with 11 bases separating them. This CDR3 is built from 16 residues. CDR3 sequence (DNA): TGTGCCAGCAGTCTACTGACAGACTCTGGGGCCAACGTCCTGACTTTC. It translates to CASSLLTDSGANVLTF.

The rearrangement uses TRBV5-1 and TRBJ1-1; 7 bases are a match to TRBD1. The germline V gene has CDR1 SGHRS and CDR2 YFSETQ. Trimming at V came to 5 bases and at J to 2 bases, leaving 3 bases not matched to a gene. CDR3 length: 13 amino acids. The CDR3 sequence is CASREGANTEAFF. CDR3 bases: TGCGCCAGCAGAGAGGGGGCCAACACTGAAGCTTTCTTT.

The chain employs TRBV7-9 and TRBJ2-6; D not certain. The CDR3 extends over 14 amino acids. V was clipped by 5 bases and J by 2 bases, with 7 bases between them. The germline V gene has CDR1 SEHNR and CDR2 FQNEAQ (reference sequence). CDR3 protein: CASSLSAGANVLTF. CDR3 coding DNA: TGTGCCAGCAGCCTTAGTGCTGGGGCCAACGTCCTGACTTTC.

The V call is TRBV29-1, the J call TRBJ2-5; D ambiguous. This CDR3 comprises 13 residues. Trimming removed 4 bases at V and 3 bases at J, with 12 bases between. CDR1 is SQVTM, CDR2 ANQGSEA, per germline. Here the CDR3 DNA reads TGCAGCGTTGGAATACGTACTGAAGAGACCCAGTACTTC. This translates into CSVGIRTEETQYF.

The chain links TRBV6-1 to TRBJ1-1; D unclear. The CDR3 spans 13 residues. V was clipped by 4 bases and J by 8 bases, with 14 bases between them. Germline V gene lookup returns CDR1 MNHNS and CDR2 SASEGT. This CDR3 reads CASSVSGVVEAFF. The CDR3 nucleotides read TGTGCCAGCAGTGTATCCGGGGTGGTGGAAGCTTTCTTT.

This chain joins TRBV10-3 and TRBJ2-2; 8 bases are shared with TRBD1. CDR3 length: 17 amino acids. Germline V gives CDR1 ENHRY, CDR2 SYGVKD. V lost 6 bases and J lost 3; bases outside the gene matches: 12. Here the CDR3 DNA reads TGTGCCATCAGCCCATCGGGACAGGTTACAGACACCGGGGAGCTGTTTTTT. It specifies CAISPSGQVTDTGELFF.

The chain employs TRBV19 and TRBJ2-7; possibly TRBD1 for D (6 bases). V was cut by 1 base and J by 3 bases, with 13 bases left in between. The CDR3 consists of 15 residues. In germline, CDR1 is LNHDA, CDR2 SQIVND (reference sequence). CDR3 amino acids: CASSIGQGILYEQYF. Here the CDR3 DNA reads TGTGCCAGTAGTATAGGTCAGGGGATACTCTACGAGCAGTACTTC.

This chain links TRBV4-3 with TRBJ2-7, with D uncertain. The CDR3 spans 14 residues. From germline, CDR1 is LGHNA and CDR2 YSLEER. Trimming took 1 base from V and 7 from J, leaving 14 bases between them. The CDR3 loop reads CASSQVNRPGEQYF. In DNA, the CDR3 is TGCGCCAGCAGCCAAGTAAACCGACCCGGGGAGCAGTACTTC.

The gene calls are TRBV5-1 and TRBJ2-1, with D perhaps TRBD1 (5 bases). Germline CDR1 is SGHRS and CDR2 is YFSETQ. This CDR3 comprises 12 residues. Trimming took off 1 base at V and 8 bases at J, with 7 bases between the two ends. In nucleotides, the CDR3 is TGCGCCAGCAGCTTGTTAGGGGATGAGCAGTTCTTC. Protein: CASSLLGDEQFF.

This clone was picked up one time. The chain has TRBV5-1 and TRBJ2-1; 11 bases line up with TRBD2. CDR1 and CDR2 from the germline V gene are SGHRS and YFSETQ. V shed 0 bases and J 4 bases; nucleotides not matched to a gene: 6. CDR3 length equals 17 residues. CDR3 loop: CASSLAVAGGVYNEQFF. The CDR3 nucleotides read TGCGCCAGCAGCTTGGCGGTAGCGGGAGGGGTTTACAATGAGCAGTTCTTC.

Only one count was recorded for this clone. The gene calls are TRBV30 and TRBJ1-4; D gene ambiguous. Germline V CDR1 and CDR2: GTSNPN, SVGIG (reference sequence). This CDR3 spans 14 amino acids. The V end was cut by 1 base, the J end by 6 bases, with 12 bases between. CDR3 bases: TGTGCCTGGAGTGGTTCGGTTTACCATGAAAAACTGTTTTTT. It is translated as CAWSGSVYHEKLFF.

The V call is TRBV19, the J call TRBJ1-2; TRBD1 matches at 7 bases. Germline V gene lookup returns CDR1 LNHDA and CDR2 SQIVND (reference sequence). V lost 6 bases, J lost 7 bases, and 14 bases stayed unmatched. This CDR3 comprises 15 residues. The CDR3 bases are TGTGCCAGTAGCCCGATACAGGGGTTCCCGGGTGGCTACACCTTC. Translated: CASSPIQGFPGGYTF.

The genes are TRBV12-5 and TRBJ1-1, with 10 bases identical to TRBD1. V lost 1 base, J lost 0 bases, and 11 bases stayed unmatched. The germline CDR1 and CDR2 sequences are LGHNT and FRNRAP. CDR3 length equals 19 residues. This CDR3 is CASGLDWTGGSFMNTEAFF. The CDR3 DNA reads as TGTGCTAGTGGTTTGGACTGGACAGGGGGTTCATTTATGAACACTGAAGCTTTCTTT.

The chain recombines TRBV11-3 with TRBJ1-2; 10 positions match TRBD1. The CDR3 totals 13 residues. Looked up from germline, CDR1 is SGHNT and CDR2 is YENEEA. V dropped 5 bases and J dropped 6; count of bases not matched to a gene: 3. DNA of the CDR3: TGTGCCAGCAGCGCGGGACAGGGGAATGGCTACACCTTC. As protein: CASSAGQGNGYTF.

The rearrangement joins TRBV5-6 to TRBJ1-6, with 10 nucleotides matching TRBD1. The CDR3 length is 18 residues. CDR1 is SGHDT, CDR2 YYEEEE, per germline. Trimming at V came to 4 bases and at J to 0 bases, leaving 7 bases not matched to a gene. CDR3 region: CASSPGQGRRSYNSPLHF. In nucleotides, the CDR3 is TGTGCCAGCAGCCCGGGACAGGGGAGGCGCTCCTATAATTCACCCCTCCACTTT.

The sample holds a few counts of this clone. The genes are TRBV6-5 and TRBJ2-7; possibly TRBD2 for D (6 bases). Looked up from germline, CDR1 is MNHEY and CDR2 is SVGAGI. V was pared by 6 bases and J by 6 bases, with 18 bases between. The CDR3 loop spans 14 amino acids. DNA of the CDR3: TGTGCCAGCAGCAATAGCGGTCATTCCGGCGAGCAGTACTTC. Translating it yields CASSNSGHSGEQYF.

The V and J genes are TRBV19 and TRBJ1-5; a weak D match, TRBD1 (5 bases). Germline V CDR1 and CDR2: LNHDA, SQIVND (reference sequence). V was clipped by 3 bases and J by 3 bases, with 6 bases between them. The CDR3 spans 13 residues. The CDR3: CASSMTDNQPQHF. The CDR3 DNA sequence: TGTGCCAGTAGTATGACAGACAATCAGCCCCAGCATTTT. The whole variable domain, remainder taken from reference TRBV19 and TRBJ1-5, is DGGITQSPKYLFRKEGQNVTLSCEQNLNHDAMYWYRQDPGQGLRLIYYSQIVNDFQKGDIAEGYSVSREKKESFPLTVTSAQKNPTAFYLCASSMTDNQPQHFGDGTRLSIL.

This clone was seen more than once but under ten times. The chain links TRBV4-2 to TRBJ2-7; TRBD2 matches at 8 bases. The CDR3 spans 15 residues. Germline values: CDR1 LGHNA, CDR2 YNFKEQ. V lost 8 bases and J lost 0; bases outside the gene matches: 9. Written as DNA, the CDR3 is TGTGCCAGCGCCATGGGGCGGGAGGACTCCTACGAGCAGTACTTC. Its protein product is CASAMGREDSYEQYF.